Listed below are T cell receptor beta chains from one sample, sequenced in a study of cytomegalovirus exposure and HLA in healthy donors. Clones were sequenced by immunoSEQ multiplex PCR, and TCRdb holds only the in-frame ones, with some missing. The table has 95,000 to 150,000 clones, roughly three fifths seen once. Sequencing used PBMCs. The receptor set was obtained from a woman aged 40 to 49 in good health and CMV-seropositive. Both conserved end residues are part of each CDR3. The D gene is left open where the match is weak. Size is stated for part of the rows, as once, few or many counts, or as a class when the clone is expanded.

>once|TRBV10-2|TRBD1|TRBJ1-4
CASSRTGEDEKLFF
TGCGCCAGCAGCCGGACAGGGGAGGATGAAAAACTGTTTTTT
>.|TRBV19|.|TRBJ1-1
CASSRQVTEAFF
TGTGCCAGTAGTCGACAGGTCACTGAAGCTTTCTTT
>.|TRBV2|.|TRBJ1-2
CASSEALPGDGYTF
TGTGCCAGCAGTGAAGCCTTACCCGGGGATGGCTACACCTTC
>few|TRBV5-6|TRBD2|TRBJ2-1
CASRSRGGGANEQFF
TGTGCCAGCAGATCGAGGGGCGGGGGGGCCAATGAGCAGTTCTTC
>.|TRBV30|.|TRBJ2-5
CAWSALGRSGETQYF
TGTGCCTGGAGTGCGCTGGGGCGCTCGGGAGAGACCCAGTACTTC
>.|TRBV15|TRBD2|TRBJ2-1
CATRGTSGRAYSYNEQFF
TGTGCCACCAGAGGGACTAGCGGGAGGGCGTACTCCTACAATGAGCAGTTCTTC
>.|TRBV23-1|TRBD2|TRBJ2-3
CASSHHGTSDLTDTQYF
TGCGCCAGCAGTCACCACGGGACTAGCGATCTCACAGATACGCAGTATTTT
>.|TRBV7-9|.|TRBJ2-7
CSSSLARGEQYF
TGTTCCAGCAGCTTAGCAAGGGGCGAGCAGTACTTC
>.|TRBV6-5|.|TRBJ1-5
CASSSIAPMQPQHF
TGTGCCAGCAGTTCAATAGCCCCAATGCAGCCCCAGCATTTT
>.|TRBV2|.|TRBJ1-2
CASSEGGPVDYGYTF
TGTGCCAGCAGTGAGGGGGGACCGGTGGACTATGGCTACACCTTC
>.|TRBV5-1|.|TRBJ1-6
CASSLGRPNSPLHF
TGCGCCAGCAGCTTAGGCAGGCCGAATTCACCCCTCCACTTT
>.|TRBV7-9|.|TRBJ2-1
CASSLGGTVWEQFF
TGTGCCAGCAGCCTAGGGGGGACAGTCTGGGAGCAGTTCTTC
>few|TRBV9|.|TRBJ1-5
CASSATGVGQPQHF
TGTGCCAGCAGCGCAACAGGAGTTGGACAGCCCCAGCATTTT
>.|TRBV7-6|.|TRBJ1-4
CASSPGGGGSAANEKLFF
TGTGCCAGCAGTCCCGGGGGGGGAGGCAGTGCAGCTAATGAAAAACTGTTTTTT